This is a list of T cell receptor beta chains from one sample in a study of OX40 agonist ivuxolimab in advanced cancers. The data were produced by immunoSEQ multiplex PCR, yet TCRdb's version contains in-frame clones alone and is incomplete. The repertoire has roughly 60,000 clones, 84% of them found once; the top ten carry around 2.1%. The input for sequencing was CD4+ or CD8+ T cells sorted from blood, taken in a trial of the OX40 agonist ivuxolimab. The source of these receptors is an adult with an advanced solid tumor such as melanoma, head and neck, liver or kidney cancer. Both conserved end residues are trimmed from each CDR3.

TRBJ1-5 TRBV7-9 ASSLVGGWGNQPQH
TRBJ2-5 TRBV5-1 ASNLAGQETQY
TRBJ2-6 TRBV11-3 ASSLRTGSGANVLT
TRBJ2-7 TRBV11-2 ASSFTYEQY
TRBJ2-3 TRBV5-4 ASSGPGGGSDTQY
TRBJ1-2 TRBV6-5 ASNTGQVGGYT
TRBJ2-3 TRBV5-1 ASSTGTSGGAIRSDTQY
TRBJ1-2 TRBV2 ASSGDYGYT
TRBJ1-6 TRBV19 ASSAKGGENSPLH
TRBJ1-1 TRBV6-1 ASSEPYRAGTEAF
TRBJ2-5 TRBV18 ASSPQGGETQY
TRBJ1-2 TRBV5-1 ASSPDGSNYGYT
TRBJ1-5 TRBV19 ASSEGTNQPQH
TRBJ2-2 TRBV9 ASSVADIPTGELF
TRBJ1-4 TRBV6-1 ASSDYNEKLF
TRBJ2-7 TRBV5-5 ASSKGTISYEQY
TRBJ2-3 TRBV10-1 ASSDSRDTQY
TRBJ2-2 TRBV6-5 ASSYVPRANTGELF
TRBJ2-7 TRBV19 ASSQQGSYEQY
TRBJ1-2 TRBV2 ARTGEDMGYT
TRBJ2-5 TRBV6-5 ASSYSSGETQY
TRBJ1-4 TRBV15 ATRQGRVEKLF
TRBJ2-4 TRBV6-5 ASTPGPSGNIQY
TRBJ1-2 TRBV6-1 ASNTGQVGGYT
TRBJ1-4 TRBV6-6 ASSYEQGGTNEKLF
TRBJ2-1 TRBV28 ASSLMAVGRAYNEQF
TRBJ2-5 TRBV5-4 ASTSQNRVQETQY
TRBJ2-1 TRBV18 ASSPKNEQF
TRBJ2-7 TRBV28 ASSRGQGEQY
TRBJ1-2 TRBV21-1 ASSPRTDGYT
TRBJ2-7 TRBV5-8 ASSFGPNYEQY
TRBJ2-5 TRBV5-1 ASSRNRAGRETQY
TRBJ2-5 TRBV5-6 ASSLAGPQETQY
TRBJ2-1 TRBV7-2 ASSLAFSGGSQF
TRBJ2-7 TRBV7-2 ASSPTSDPYEQY